This TCR beta chain was found in a study of cytomegalovirus exposure and HLA in healthy donors. Points from the study as a whole: In vitro, three CMV-associated chains proved specific for CMV antigens.

The CDR3 contains 11 residues. V was cut by 6 bases and J by 8 bases, with 11 bases left in between. Germline CDR1 reads DFQATT; CDR2 reads SNEGSKA (reference sequence). To note about this clone: What it binds is unknown.

Use of 60 Vbeta and 13 Jbeta primers characterized the PCR. Produced via immunoSEQ multiplex PCR; TCRdb's table is partial and in-frame only. The sample has more than 90,000 clones; under 85% are singletons. The sequencing sample was made of PBMCs. The chain employs TRBV20-1 and TRBJ2-4; TRBD1 is a possible D gene (5 bases). The receptor comes from a man aged 40-50 years in good health and CMV-seronegative. The CDR3 nucleotides read TGCAGTGCCAGGGATGGGTACATTCAGTACTTC. It encodes CSARDGYIQYF.